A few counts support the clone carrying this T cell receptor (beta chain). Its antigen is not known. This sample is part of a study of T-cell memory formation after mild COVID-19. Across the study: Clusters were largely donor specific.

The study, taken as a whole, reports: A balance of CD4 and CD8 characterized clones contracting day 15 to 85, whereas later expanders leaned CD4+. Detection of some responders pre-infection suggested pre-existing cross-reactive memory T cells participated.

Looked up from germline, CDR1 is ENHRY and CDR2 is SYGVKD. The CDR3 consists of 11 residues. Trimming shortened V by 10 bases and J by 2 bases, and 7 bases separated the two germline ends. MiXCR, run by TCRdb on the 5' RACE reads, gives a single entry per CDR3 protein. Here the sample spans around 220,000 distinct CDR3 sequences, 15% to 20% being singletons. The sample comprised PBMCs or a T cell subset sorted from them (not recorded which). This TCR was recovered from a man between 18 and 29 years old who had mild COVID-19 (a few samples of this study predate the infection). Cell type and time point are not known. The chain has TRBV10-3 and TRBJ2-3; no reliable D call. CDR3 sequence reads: CASTSTDTQYF. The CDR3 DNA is TGTGCCAGTACCTCCACAGATACGCAGTATTTT.